This passage covers 8 T cell receptor beta chains from one sample sequenced in a study of T cells after yellow fever vaccination. TCRdb re-analysed the 5' RACE reads in MiXCR, keeping a single row per CDR3 protein. Of a few hundred thousand distinct CDR3 sequences listed, 3.5% to 4.5% are singletons. The sequences come from PBMCs, collected 15 days after the yellow fever booster vaccination. These receptors all come from a young man who received the YFV17D yellow fever vaccine.

This clonotype was found a few times. The chain links TRBV18 to TRBJ2-3; D is unresolved. Per the germline V gene, CDR1 is KGHSH and CDR2 is LQKENI. The CDR3 covers 15 residues. Trimming shortened V by 3 bases and J by 2 bases, and 12 bases separated the two germline ends. CDR3 sequence: CASSPGPGLTDTQYF. The CDR3 coding sequence is TGTGCCAGCTCACCTGGGCCCGGGCTCACAGATACGCAGTATTTT.

This clonotype has more than one count but fewer than ten. This chain links TRBV10-3 with TRBJ2-2, with 10 positions matching TRBD2. The CDR3 covers 16 residues. Germline V gene sequence: CDR1 ENHRY, CDR2 SYGVKD. With 6 bases clipped from V and 2 bases from J, the junction kept 6 bases outside the gene matches. The CDR3 DNA reads TGTGCCATCAGGATCACTAGCGGGGATAACACCGGGGAGCTGTTTTTT. Protein sequence: CAIRITSGDNTGELFF.

As DNA, the CDR3 is TGCAGTGCTAAAGGGGGTCTCTTCCCGAACACTGAAGCTTTCTTT. Translated: CSAKGGLFPNTEAFF. The chain joins TRBV20-1 to TRBJ1-1; D is possibly TRBD1 (6 bases). Germline-derived CDR1 and CDR2 are DFQATT and SNEGSKA (reference sequence). The V and J ends lost 4 bases and 1 base respectively, with 16 bases between them. The CDR3 extends over 15 amino acids.

This rearrangement joins TRBV5-1 to TRBJ2-1; the match to TRBD1 covers 9 bases. The CDR3 has 19 residues. The germline gives CDR1 SGHRS, CDR2 YFSETQ. The V segment lost 0 bases and the J segment 2 bases; nucleotides outside the gene matches: 12. CDR3 residues: CASSLGIVEQGATYNEQFF. The CDR3 nucleotides read TGCGCCAGCAGCTTGGGGATTGTCGAACAGGGGGCCACCTACAATGAGCAGTTCTTC.

This clonotype has a count of ten or more. The chain joins TRBV12-3 or TRBV12-4 to TRBJ1-1, with a possible D match to TRBD1 (6 bases). The CDR3 runs 11 residues. Trimming took 5 bases from V and 11 from J, leaving 12 bases between them. CDR3 sequence: CASSQYREAFF. The CDR3 DNA follows: TGTGCCAGCAGTCAGTACAGGGAGGCTTTCTTT.

This clonotype has a handful of counts. The V and J genes are TRBV7-6 and TRBJ1-4; TRBD1 is a possible D gene (6 bases). This CDR3 is 14 amino acids long. Per the germline V gene, CDR1 is SGHVS and CDR2 is FNYEAQ. Trimming took off 1 base at V and 8 bases at J, with 11 bases between the two ends. CDR3 in amino acids: CASSLVGAGEKLFF. CDR3 bases: TGTGCCAGCAGCTTAGTGGGGGCGGGAGAAAAACTGTTTTTT.

This clonotype was seen at least ten times. The V call is TRBV5-1, the J call TRBJ2-2; D is possibly TRBD1 (6 bases). Trimming pared 3 bases from V and 6 bases from J, leaving 9 bases between. Germline V gene lookup returns CDR1 SGHRS and CDR2 YFSETQ. The CDR3 contains 13 residues. The CDR3 here is CASSSPGAGELFF. Here the CDR3 DNA reads TGCGCCAGCAGCTCTCCAGGGGCCGGGGAGCTGTTTTTT.

This clonotype was detected only a few times. The rearrangement uses TRBV7-3 and TRBJ2-3; tentative D call: TRBD2 (6 bases). This CDR3 comprises 16 residues. V shed 5 bases and J shed 1 base, with 16 bases lying between them. Germline CDR1 SGHTA, CDR2 FQGTGA. The CDR3 nucleotides are TGTGCCAGCAGCCCTAAGGGCGGCGGGGGCACAGATACGCAGTATTTT. Translation: CASSPKGGGGTDTQYF.